One sample yielded the 25 T cell receptor beta chains listed below, sequenced in a study of Ad26.COV2.S vaccination and SARS-CoV-2 variants. Clones were sequenced by immunoSEQ multiplex PCR, and TCRdb holds only the in-frame ones, with some missing. The repertoire holds a few hundred thousand clones, with more than 75% as singletons. Documented treatment: some 19 received Ad26.COV2.S at low or high dose, single or two shots; roughly 5 received placebo; per-sample allocation not given. Each sample was drawn 63 days after the first injection (of vaccine or placebo). The specimen comprised peripheral blood, sampled in a trial of Ad26.COV2.S vaccine versus placebo. The source is a person aged 18-60 years who received the Ad26.COV2.S COVID-19 vaccine or a placebo.

The V call is TRBV5-1, the J call TRBJ2-1; D gene uncertain. V lost 0 bases, J lost 15 bases, and 10 bases lay in between. Looked up from germline, CDR1 is SGHRS and CDR2 is YFSETQ. This CDR3 has 11 residues. CDR3 nucleotide sequence: TGCGCCAGCAGCTTGGGGCGGAGTTGGTTCTTC. It is translated as CASSLGRSWFF.

The DNA for the CDR3 is TGTGCCAGCAGCCCCCACCCCGATCCAACCACTGAAGCTTTCTTT. Protein: CASSPHPDPTTEAFF. The genes are TRBV5-4 and TRBJ1-1; D gene ambiguous. Germline V CDR1 and CDR2: SGHNT, YYREEE (reference sequence). V shed 4 bases and J shed 4 bases, with 17 bases lying between them. The length of the CDR3 is 15 residues.

The chain combines TRBV7-8 with TRBJ2-3; D is uncertain. Germline V gene sequence: CDR1 SGHVS, CDR2 FQNEAQ. Trimming took off 5 bases at V and 9 bases at J, with 12 bases between the two ends. This CDR3 is built from 12 residues. In DNA, the CDR3 is TGTGCCAGCAGCCTCTCCGGGCCCACGCAGTATTTT. Residues: CASSLSGPTQYF.

The chain employs TRBV7-3 and TRBJ2-3, with 8 bases aligning to TRBD2. After removal of 5 bases from V and 2 bases from J, the junction contained 9 bases not matched to a gene. The CDR3 has 16 amino acids. Per germline, CDR1 SGHTA and CDR2 FQGTGA. CDR3 nucleotide sequence: TGTGCCAGCAGCCCCCTGGCGGGGGGATTCACAGATACGCAGTATTTT. It specifies CASSPLAGGFTDTQYF.

The chain joins TRBV5-1 to TRBJ2-5; 11 positions match TRBD2. The V segment lost 4 bases and the J segment 0 bases; nucleotides outside the gene matches: 5. CDR1 and CDR2 from the germline V gene are SGHRS and YFSETQ. CDR3 length: 16 amino acids. CDR3 DNA: TGCGCCAGCAGCGGGGGACTAGCGGAGTACCAAGAGACCCAGTACTTC. Protein product: CASSGGLAEYQETQYF.

The chain recombines TRBV2 with TRBJ2-7; D is undetermined. There are 10 residues in the CDR3. Germline V gene data show CDR1 as SNHLY and CDR2 as FYNNEI. Trimming left V 6 bases short and J 6 bases short, with 6 bases between. In DNA, the CDR3 is TGTGCCAGCAGGGGTTTCGAGCAGTACTTC. This translates into CASRGFEQYF.

The table lists this clone with a count of one. The V gene is TRBV7-9, the J gene TRBJ2-7; D is unclear. The germline V and J ends were trimmed by 4 bases and 7 bases, with 8 bases remaining between them. CDR1 is SEHNR and CDR2 is FQNEAQ in the germline V gene (reference sequence). This CDR3 comprises 11 residues. The CDR3 loop is CASSSRVEQYF. In DNA, the CDR3 is TGTGCCAGCAGCTCCCGTGTTGAGCAGTACTTC.

The genes are TRBV3-1 (or the pseudogene TRBV3-2) and TRBJ2-5; D is unresolved. CDR3 size: 13 residues. Trimming removed 3 bases at V and 3 bases at J, with 8 bases between. Germline-derived CDR1 and CDR2 are LGHDT and YNNKEL (reference sequence). CDR3 sequence reads: CASSHLGEETQYF. As DNA, the CDR3 is TGTGCCAGCAGCCATCTAGGAGAAGAGACCCAGTACTTC.

The J gene is TRBJ2-1, the V gene TRBV28, with D perhaps matching TRBD1 (6 bases). Germline CDR1 is MDHEN and CDR2 is SYDVKM. V gave up 4 bases and J gave up 0 bases, with 10 bases separating them. CDR3 length: 15 amino acids. The CDR3 loop is CASSSTGSSYNEQFF. The CDR3 nucleotides are TGTGCCAGCAGTTCAACAGGGAGCTCCTACAATGAGCAGTTCTTC. Full variable domain (missing parts from reference TRBV28 and TRBJ2-1): DVKVTQSSRYLVKRTGEKVFLECVQDMDHENMFWYRQDPGLGLRLIYFSYDVKMKEKGDIPEGYSVSREKKERFSLILESASTNQTSMYLCASSSTGSSYNEQFFGPGTRLTVL.

The V call is TRBV6-1, the J call TRBJ2-7; TRBD2 is a possible D gene (5 bases). Trimming cost V 3 bases and J 5 bases, with 11 bases left between them. The V gene's germline CDR1 is MNHNS and CDR2 SASEGT. The CDR3 extends over 13 amino acids. CDR3 region: CASSEGEPDEQYF. The CDR3, as DNA: TGTGCCAGCAGTGAGGGAGAACCGGACGAGCAGTACTTC.

The chain uses TRBV6-6 and TRBJ1-1, with D maybe TRBD1 (5 bases). The CDR3 spans 14 residues. V gave up 6 bases and J gave up 3 bases, with 14 bases separating them. Germline values: CDR1 MNHNY, CDR2 SVGAGI (reference sequence). CDR3 residues: CASRRGTSYTEAFF. The CDR3 bases are TGTGCCAGCAGGCGCGGGACGAGTTACACTGAAGCTTTCTTT.

The gene calls are TRBV7-3 and TRBJ2-3, with 8 bases lining up with TRBD2. The CDR3 has 14 amino acids. The germline CDR1 and CDR2 sequences are SGHTA and FQGTGA. J was trimmed by 5 bases and V by 2 bases; bases with no gene match: 3. In DNA, the CDR3 is TGTGCCAGCAGCTTAGGGACTAGGGAAGATACGCAGTATTTT. Translation gives CASSLGTREDTQYF.

The rearrangement joins TRBV5-4 to TRBJ2-2; 7 positions agree with TRBD1. Per germline, CDR1 SGHNT and CDR2 YYREEE (reference sequence). CDR3 length: 14 residues. V trimming: 5 bases; J trimming: 5 bases; junction bases outside the gene matches: 6. CDR3 amino acids: CASSGQEETGELFF. DNA for the CDR3: TGTGCCAGCAGTGGACAGGAAGAGACCGGGGAGCTGTTTTTT.

The rearrangement joins TRBV12-3 or TRBV12-4 to TRBJ1-5, with no clear D. The CDR3 is 13 amino acids. V shed 0 bases and J shed 11 bases, with 11 bases lying between them. The CDR3 protein is CASSLAHGDSQHF. CDR3 sequence (DNA): TGTGCCAGCAGTTTAGCGCACGGAGACTCCCAGCATTTT.

V and J are TRBV2 and TRBJ2-7; TRBD2 matches 8 bases. J was trimmed by 0 bases and V by 8 bases; bases with no gene match: 12. Germline CDR1 SNHLY, CDR2 FYNNEI. The CDR3 is 16 amino acids. The CDR3 nucleotides are TGTGCCAGCGGGGGTCGGGGACTAGTATACTCCTACGAGCAGTACTTC. It translates to CASGGRGLVYSYEQYF.

The rearrangement links TRBV25-1 to TRBJ1-4; D gene ambiguous. The CDR3 spans 14 residues. Trimming pared 8 bases from V and 2 bases from J, leaving 12 bases between. In germline, CDR1 is MGHDK, CDR2 SYGVNS. CDR3 sequence (DNA): TGTGCCAGCGCTCAGGACTCCACTAATGAAAAACTGTTTTTT. It is translated as CASAQDSTNEKLFF. Full variable domain (outside the CDR3, taken from reference TRBV25-1 and TRBJ1-4): EADIYQTPRYLVIGTGKKITLECSQTMGHDKMYWYQQDPGMELHLIHYSYGVNSTEKGDLSSESTVSRIRTEHFPLTLESARPSHTSQYLCASAQDSTNEKLFFGSGTQLSVL.

The chain joins TRBV7-2 to TRBJ2-6; D is undetermined. Germline assignment: CDR1 SGHTA and CDR2 FQGNSA. V was clipped by 2 bases and J by 0 bases, with 8 bases between them. The CDR3 sequence is 16 residues long. CDR3 coding DNA: TGTGCCAGCAGCTTAATACCTCCCTCTGGGGCCAACGTCCTGACTTTC. The encoded protein is CASSLIPPSGANVLTF. Full variable domain (rest looked up from reference TRBV7-2 and TRBJ2-6): GAGVSQSPSNKVTEKGKDVELRCDPISGHTALYWYRQSLGQGLEFLIYFQGNSAPDKSGLPSDRFSAERTGGSVSTLTIQRTQQEDSAVYLCASSLIPPSGANVLTFGAGSRLTVL.

This clone has just one count. J is TRBJ2-1 and V is TRBV10-3; TRBD2 matches at 8 bases. The CDR3 has 15 amino acids. The V segment lost 5 bases and the J segment 6 bases; nucleotides outside the gene matches: 9. Germline V gives CDR1 ENHRY, CDR2 SYGVKD. The CDR3 DNA reads as TGTGCCATCAGTAAGAACGGGGGGGATTTCAATGAGCAGTTCTTC. The encoded protein is CAISKNGGDFNEQFF.

This chain connects TRBV5-3 to TRBJ1-1; the D is unclear. TRBV5-3 belongs to the ORF category, with a function that is uncertain. This CDR3 has 15 residues. Deletions cut 5 bases from V and 0 bases from J, with 14 bases between. The CDR3 nucleotides are TGTGCCAGAAGATCAGTTGCAGCCATGAACACTGAAGCTTTCTTT. This encodes CARRSVAAMNTEAFF.

The chain is built from TRBV14 and TRBJ2-5; TRBD2 aligns across 16 bases. The ends lost 0 bases at V and 4 bases at J; junction bases unmatched: 11. The CDR3 is 20 amino acids. Germline loops: CDR1 SGHDN, CDR2 FVKESK. CDR3 residues: CASSQEGLAGGHDPRETQYF. DNA for the CDR3: TGTGCCAGCAGCCAAGAGGGACTAGCGGGGGGGCACGATCCGAGAGAGACCCAGTACTTC.

This clone was counted only a few times. The rearrangement uses TRBV27 and TRBJ1-5, with 8 bases lining up with TRBD1. V dropped 8 bases and J dropped 13; count of bases not matched to a gene: 7. From germline, CDR1 is MNHEY and CDR2 SMNVEV (reference sequence). The CDR3 spans 11 residues. CDR3 region: CASGYGTGQHF. CDR3 nucleotides: TGTGCCAGCGGATACGGGACAGGTCAGCATTTT.

The chain uses TRBV24-1 and TRBJ2-3; 12 positions match TRBD2. Trimming at V came to 9 bases and at J to 9 bases, leaving 15 bases not matched to a gene. Germline CDR1 KGHDR, CDR2 SFDVKD. The length of the CDR3 is 16 residues. Here the CDR3 reads CATSQTSGGLGGTQYF. CDR3 bases: TGTGCCACCTCTCAGACTAGCGGGGGACTAGGGGGGACGCAGTATTTT.

The rearrangement uses TRBV30 and TRBJ1-5; D not resolved. The germline gives CDR1 GTSNPN, CDR2 SVGIG (reference sequence). The CDR3 covers 15 residues. Trimming left V 0 bases short and J 2 bases short, with 11 bases between. The CDR3 protein is CAWSVMGVGNQPQHF. For the CDR3, the DNA is TGTGCCTGGAGTGTTATGGGAGTTGGCAATCAGCCCCAGCATTTT.

The chain combines TRBV5-5 with TRBJ1-2, with D tentatively TRBD1 (6 bases). Germline-derived CDR1 and CDR2 are SGHKS and YYEKEE (reference sequence). The V end was cut by 2 bases, the J end by 6 bases, with 11 bases between. The length of the CDR3 is 13 residues. CDR3 bases: TGTGCCAGCAGCTTCAGGGGAGTCGATGGCTACACCTTC. Translation gives CASSFRGVDGYTF.

J is TRBJ2-7 and V is TRBV4-1; D is possibly TRBD1 (5 bases). The CDR3 has 15 amino acids. Germline-derived CDR1 and CDR2 are MGHRA and YSYEKL. V was pared by 1 base and J by 3 bases, with 13 bases between. The CDR3 sequence: CASSQGAGIFYEQYF. Here the CDR3 DNA reads TGCGCCAGCAGCCAAGGGGCAGGGATTTTCTACGAGCAGTACTTC.